Reported below is one TCR beta chain. Treatment here: preoperative locoregional IRX-2 cytokine immunotherapy. Samples came from a phase Ib trial of preoperative locoregional IRX-2 cytokine immunotherapy. CDR1 is LNHDA, CDR2 SQIVND, per germline (reference sequence). The CDR3 length is 13 residues. V lost 9 bases, J lost 7 bases, and 7 bases stayed unmatched. This entry comes from a study of preoperative IRX-2 immunotherapy in early breast cancer. Clones were read by immunoSEQ multiplex PCR, and TCRdb kept only the in-frame ones, dropping some. The sample includes over 60,000 clones, around 94% of them seen just once.

This chain joins TRBV19 and TRBJ2-1, with 9 bases fitting TRBD2. The biological material was taken from a patient treated with IRX-2 immunotherapy. This TCR was sampled from a human donor with breast cancer. CDR3 nucleotides: TGTGCCAGATCCGGGACTAGCAGGAATGAGCAGTTCTTC. Its translation is CARSGTSRNEQFF.